Here is one T cell receptor (beta chain) with its context. The antigen is not known. The source of the sample is a study of cytomegalovirus exposure and HLA in healthy donors. Germline V gives CDR1 SGDLS, CDR2 YYNGEE. V was shortened by 4 bases and J by 3 bases, with 10 bases between the two germline ends. The CDR3 spans 13 residues. Findings and limits, study-wide: Accurate prediction of HLA-A and HLA-B alleles (for most subjects) was reportedly achieved from TCR beta sequences. A later analysis linked a missense DCLRE1C variant to TCR beta V- and J-gene trimming.

The PCR ran on 60 Vbeta and 13 Jbeta primers. The method was immunoSEQ multiplex PCR; TCRdb's version includes in-frame clones alone and lacks a portion of them. The sample data list tens of thousands of clones. Sequencing was done on a sample of PBMCs. The chain combines TRBV9 with TRBJ1-1; D remains ambiguous. The source of this sequence is a man aged 18-30 years in good health and CMV-seropositive. The CDR3 reads CASSLTADTEAFF. The CDR3 DNA follows: TGTGCCAGCAGCCTGACCGCGGACACTGAAGCTTTCTTT. Based on the CDR3 plus reference TRBV9 and TRBJ1-1, the full variable domain is DSGVTQTPKHLITATGQRVTLRCSPRSGDLSVYWYQQSLDQGLQFLIQYYNGEERAKGNILERFSAQQFPDLHSELNLSSLELGDSALYFCASSLTADTEAFFGQGTRLTVV.